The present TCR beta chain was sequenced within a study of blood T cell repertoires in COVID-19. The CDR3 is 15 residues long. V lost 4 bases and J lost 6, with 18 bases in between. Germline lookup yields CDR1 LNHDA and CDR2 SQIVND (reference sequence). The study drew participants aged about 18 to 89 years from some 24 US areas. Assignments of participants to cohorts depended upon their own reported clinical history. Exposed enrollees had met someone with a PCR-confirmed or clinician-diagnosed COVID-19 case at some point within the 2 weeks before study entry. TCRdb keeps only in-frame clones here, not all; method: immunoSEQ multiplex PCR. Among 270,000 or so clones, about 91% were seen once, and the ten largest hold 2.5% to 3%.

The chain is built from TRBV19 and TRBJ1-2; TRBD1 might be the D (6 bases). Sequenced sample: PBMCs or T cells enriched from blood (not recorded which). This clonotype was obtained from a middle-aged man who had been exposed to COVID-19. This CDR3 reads CASSTSRQANHGYTF. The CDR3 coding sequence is TGTGCCAGTAGTACAAGTAGACAGGCAAATCATGGCTACACCTTC.